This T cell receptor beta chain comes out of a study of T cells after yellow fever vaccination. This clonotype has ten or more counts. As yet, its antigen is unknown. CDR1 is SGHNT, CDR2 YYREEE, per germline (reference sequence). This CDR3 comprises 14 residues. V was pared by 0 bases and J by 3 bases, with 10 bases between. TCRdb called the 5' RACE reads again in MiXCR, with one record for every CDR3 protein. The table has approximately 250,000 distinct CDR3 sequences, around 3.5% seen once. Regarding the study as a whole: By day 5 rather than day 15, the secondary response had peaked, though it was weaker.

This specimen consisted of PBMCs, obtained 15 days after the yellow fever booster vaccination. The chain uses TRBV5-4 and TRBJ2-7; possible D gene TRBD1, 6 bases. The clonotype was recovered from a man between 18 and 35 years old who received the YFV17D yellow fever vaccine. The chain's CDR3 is CASSLAPDSYEQYF. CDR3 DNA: TGTGCCAGCAGCTTGGCTCCGGACAGCTACGAGCAGTACTTC.